Described below is a single T cell receptor beta chain sequence and its context. The antigen it recognizes is unknown. Base qualities are not recorded, but no much larger clone differs from it by a single base. The data stem from a study of siplizumab effects on memory and regulatory T cells (dated by TCRdb to the late 2010s). Broadly, across the study: The effect of the anti-CD2 antibody siplizumab on alloreactive T-cell subsets was examined in allogeneic mixed lymphocyte reactions constructed from human PBMCs.

The full study reports these points: In reactions with siplizumab, an average of about 75% of mappable alloreactive CD4+ clones were Treg-derived, compared with roughly 27% in control reactions. A naive or memory phenotype could not be assigned to roughly 75-97% of proliferating CD4+ or CD8+ clones. Because sequences below about 10^-5 frequency were poorly captured, only a minor fraction of alloreactive clones could be mapped to unstimulated subsets. The suppressive function of proliferating Tregs from siplizumab cultures was not functionally confirmed. Unstimulated naive T cells appeared more diverse than memory T cells, and naive cells seemed to contribute substantially to the alloresponse. The cumulative frequency of alloreactive sequences that could be traced back to unstimulated CD4+ memory T cells was significantly reduced by siplizumab.

Sorted unstimulated T cells, along with proliferating T cells recovered from mixed lymphocyte reactions, underwent TCRbeta CDR3 sequencing. Fresh whole blood from approximately 9 HLA-typed healthy donors was used to isolate PBMCs. Library preparation was by the immunoSEQ multiplex PCR assay. Each sample had some 94,000 TCR templates assayed by the deep sequencing platform. Genomic DNA extracted from sorted T cells was used for TCRbeta CDR3 sequencing. The source study handled its data this way. The R programming language was used for clonal analysis of TCRbeta CDR3 data. Comparing unstimulated samples against CFSE-low samples taken after the reaction was how alloreactive CD4+ and CD8+ clones were defined. Regulatory or non-regulatory origin of alloreactive CD4+ clones was assigned by matching sequences to the sorted unstimulated Treg and non-Treg repertoires. Entries here come from immuneACCESS through TCRdb and include only in-frame sequences with V and J called. Some clones fail to appear in such tables; in the studies checked, an unresolved V gene covers under half of the shortfall, and the cause of the remainder is unknown. V, J and clone size reflect that table, while D and trimming were determined from the DNA. The sample table shows around 77,000 clones, and about 89% are seen once. The ten largest account for 25% to 35% of the sample.

What was sequenced was CD8+ T cells sorted from blood. This receptor was obtained from a human donor in good health.

The DNA sequence reads TGTGCCAGTAACGAAGGAGGACTTCACACCGGGGAGCTGTTTTTT. Its translation reads: CASNEGGLHTGELFF. This chain joins TRBV19 to TRBJ2-2, with a tentative D gene TRBD2 over 5 matching bases. V sheds 7 bases and J sheds 3 bases, leaving 15 bases between their ends. Taken from cysteine to phenylalanine, the CDR3 has 15 residues. Solely the CDR3 DNA is kept, with 45 bases framed from the first base. CDR1 and CDR2 (LNHDA, SQIVND) derive from the germline V gene (reference sequence).